This T cell receptor (beta chain) was documented in a study of T cells in Graves' hyperthyroidism and ophthalmopathy. The CDR3 totals 13 residues. Trimming pared 2 bases from V and 8 bases from J, leaving 10 bases between. CDR1 and CDR2 from the germline V gene are SGHTA and FQGTGA. Stable hyperthyroidism: no ophthalmopathy progression over 18 months of follow-up. PBMCs came from 9 to 10 ml fresh peripheral blood. Study findings and constraints: Patients with ophthalmopathy were separated from those with stable hyperthyroidism by a 13 V-J model. Ophthalmopathy, which appeared later, was predicted by the model a median approximately 6.7 months before onset.

The sample holds one count of this clonotype. Its antigen is as yet unknown. The CDR3 regions of TCR beta were amplified from RNA transcripts. First-round RT-PCR with HTBI primers amplified the TCR CDR3 region. Using its own MiXCR run on the multiplex PCR reads, TCRdb lists one record per CDR3 protein. Of some 350,000 distinct CDR3 sequences in the sample, around 25% were seen once. Sequences were obtained from blood. The TCR sequence derives from a man aged 50 to 59 with Graves' hyperthyroidism. V usage is TRBV7-3 and J usage is TRBJ2-1; D is undetermined. CDR3 in DNA: TGTGCCAGCAGCTTAGCCGATGGGGATGAGCAGTTCTTC. It is translated as CASSLADGDEQFF.